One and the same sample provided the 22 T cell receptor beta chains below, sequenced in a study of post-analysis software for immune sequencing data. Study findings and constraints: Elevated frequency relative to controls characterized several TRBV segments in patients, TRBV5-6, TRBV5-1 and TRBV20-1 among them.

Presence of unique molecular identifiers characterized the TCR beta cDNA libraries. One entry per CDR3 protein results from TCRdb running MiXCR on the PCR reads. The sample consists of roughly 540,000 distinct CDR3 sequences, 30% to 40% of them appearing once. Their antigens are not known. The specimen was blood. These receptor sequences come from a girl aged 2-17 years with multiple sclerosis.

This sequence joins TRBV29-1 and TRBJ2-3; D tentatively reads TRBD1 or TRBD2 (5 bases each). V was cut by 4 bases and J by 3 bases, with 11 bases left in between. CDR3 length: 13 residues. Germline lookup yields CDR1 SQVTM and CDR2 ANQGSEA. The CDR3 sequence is CSVVGTGTDTQYF. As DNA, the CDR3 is TGCAGCGTTGTGGGGACGGGGACAGATACGCAGTATTTT.

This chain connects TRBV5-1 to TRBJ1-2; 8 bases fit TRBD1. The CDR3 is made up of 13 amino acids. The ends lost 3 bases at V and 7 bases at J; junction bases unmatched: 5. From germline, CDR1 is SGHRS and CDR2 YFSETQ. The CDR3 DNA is TGCGCCAGCAGCTCGGCTGACAGGGGTGGCTACACCTTC. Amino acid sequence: CASSSADRGGYTF.

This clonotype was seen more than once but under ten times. CDR3 residues: CASRLRGGYHANTGELFF. As DNA, the CDR3 is TGTGCCAGCAGGCTCAGGGGAGGCTATCACGCGAACACCGGGGAGCTGTTTTTT. This sequence joins TRBV6-1 and TRBJ2-2; D possibly uses TRBD1 or TRBD2 (6 bases each). V lost 6 bases to trimming and J lost 0 bases, with 20 bases between them. CDR3 size: 18 residues. Per germline, CDR1 MNHNS and CDR2 SASEGT.

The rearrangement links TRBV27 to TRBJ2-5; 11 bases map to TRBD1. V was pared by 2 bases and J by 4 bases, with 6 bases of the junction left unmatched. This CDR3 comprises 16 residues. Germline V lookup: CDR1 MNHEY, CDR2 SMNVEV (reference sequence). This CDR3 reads CASSLNGQGAGETQYF. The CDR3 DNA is TGTGCCAGCAGTTTAAACGGACAGGGGGCAGGAGAGACCCAGTACTTC.

CDR3 amino acids: CSARTGKLMGEAFF. In nucleotides, the CDR3 is TGCAGTGCGAGAACAGGGAAGTTGATGGGTGAAGCTTTCTTT. The chain combines TRBV20-1 with TRBJ1-1; weak D call: TRBD1 (6 bases). The CDR3 consists of 14 residues. Germline values: CDR1 DFQATT, CDR2 SNEGSKA (reference sequence). The V and J ends lost 6 bases and 7 bases respectively, with 21 bases between them.

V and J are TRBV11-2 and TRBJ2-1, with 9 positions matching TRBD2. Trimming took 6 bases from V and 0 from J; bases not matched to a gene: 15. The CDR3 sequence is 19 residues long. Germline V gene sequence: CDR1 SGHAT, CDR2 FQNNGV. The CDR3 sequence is CASRQIKGGGVGSYNEQFF. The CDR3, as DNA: TGTGCCAGCAGACAAATCAAAGGCGGGGGGGTAGGCTCCTACAATGAGCAGTTCTTC.

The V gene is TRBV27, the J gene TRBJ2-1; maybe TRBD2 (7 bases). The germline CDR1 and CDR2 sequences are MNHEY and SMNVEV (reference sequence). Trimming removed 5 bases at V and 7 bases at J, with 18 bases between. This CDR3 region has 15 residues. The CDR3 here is CASSPLGGAGNEQFF. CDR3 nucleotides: TGTGCCAGCAGTCCATTAGGGGGGGCGGGAAATGAGCAGTTCTTC.

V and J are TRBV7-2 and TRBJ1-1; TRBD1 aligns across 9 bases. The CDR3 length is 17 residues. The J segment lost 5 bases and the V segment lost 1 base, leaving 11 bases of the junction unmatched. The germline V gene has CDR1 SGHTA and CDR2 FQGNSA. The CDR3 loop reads CASSLVPVTGGRTEAFF. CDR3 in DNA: TGTGCCAGCAGCTTAGTTCCTGTGACAGGGGGACGAACTGAAGCTTTCTTT.

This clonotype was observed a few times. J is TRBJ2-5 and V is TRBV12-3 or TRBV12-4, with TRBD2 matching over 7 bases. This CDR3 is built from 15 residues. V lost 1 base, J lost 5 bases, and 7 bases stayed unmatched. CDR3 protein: CASSLGGDYWETQYF. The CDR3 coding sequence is TGTGCCAGCAGTTTAGGAGGGGACTATTGGGAGACCCAGTACTTC.

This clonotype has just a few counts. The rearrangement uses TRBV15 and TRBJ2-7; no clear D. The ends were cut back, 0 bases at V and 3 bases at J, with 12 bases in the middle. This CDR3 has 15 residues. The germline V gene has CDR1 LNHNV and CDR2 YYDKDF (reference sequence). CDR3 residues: CATSRDSGKDYEQYF. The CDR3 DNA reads TGTGCCACCAGCAGAGATTCTGGCAAAGACTACGAGCAGTACTTC. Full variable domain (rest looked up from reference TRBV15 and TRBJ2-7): DAMVIQNPRYQVTQFGKPVTLSCSQTLNHNVMYWYQQKSSQAPKLLFHYYDKDFNNEADTPDNFQSRRPNTSFCFLDIRSPGLGDTAMYLCATSRDSGKDYEQYFGPGTRLTVT.

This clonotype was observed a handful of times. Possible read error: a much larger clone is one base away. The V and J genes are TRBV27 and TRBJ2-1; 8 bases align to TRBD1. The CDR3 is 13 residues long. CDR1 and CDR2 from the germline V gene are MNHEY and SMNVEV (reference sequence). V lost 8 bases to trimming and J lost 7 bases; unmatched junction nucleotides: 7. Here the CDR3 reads CASGQGSGNEQFF. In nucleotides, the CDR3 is TGTGCCAGCGGACAGGGCTCGGGTAATGAGCAGTTCTTC.

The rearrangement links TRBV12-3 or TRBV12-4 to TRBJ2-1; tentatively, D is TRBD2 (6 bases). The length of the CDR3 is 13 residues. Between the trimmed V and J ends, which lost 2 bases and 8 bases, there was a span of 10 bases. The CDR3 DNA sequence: TGTGCCAGCAGTTTAATGCGGGGCGATGAGCAGTTCTTC. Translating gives CASSLMRGDEQFF.

In nucleotides, the CDR3 is TGTGCCAGCAAGGGGCGGAGCACCGGGGAGCTGTTTTTT. It encodes CASKGRSTGELFF. The rearrangement uses TRBV2 and TRBJ2-2; maybe TRBD1 (5 bases). CDR1 and CDR2 from the germline V gene are SNHLY and FYNNEI. The CDR3 is 13 amino acids. Trimming removed 7 bases from V and 4 bases from J, with 10 bases in between.

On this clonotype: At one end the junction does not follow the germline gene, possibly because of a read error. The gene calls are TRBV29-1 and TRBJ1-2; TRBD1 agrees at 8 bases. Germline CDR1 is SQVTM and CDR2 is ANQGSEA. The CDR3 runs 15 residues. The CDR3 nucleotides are TGCAGCGTTGAGGTCGGGACAGGAGGGGGCTATAGCTACACCTTC. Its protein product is CSVEVGTGGGYSYTF.

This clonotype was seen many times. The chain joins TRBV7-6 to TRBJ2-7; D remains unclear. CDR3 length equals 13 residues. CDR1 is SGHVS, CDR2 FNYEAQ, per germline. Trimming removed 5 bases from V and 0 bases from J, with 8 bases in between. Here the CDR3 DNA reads TGTGCCAGCAGCCTTCGAGGCTCCTACGAGCAGTACTTC. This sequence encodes CASSLRGSYEQYF.

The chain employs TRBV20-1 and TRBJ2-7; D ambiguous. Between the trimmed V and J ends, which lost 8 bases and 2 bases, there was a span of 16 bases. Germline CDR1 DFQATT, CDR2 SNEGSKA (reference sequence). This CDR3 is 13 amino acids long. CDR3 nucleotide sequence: TGCAGTCCATTAAAGGCCGGGCCCTACGAGCAGTACTTC. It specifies CSPLKAGPYEQYF.

The CDR3, as DNA: TGTGCCAGCAGCTTCCGGGACAGGCGAAGGGGAGATACGCAGTATTTT. Translation gives CASSFRDRRRGDTQYF. V is TRBV7-9 and J is TRBJ2-3; TRBD1 aligns across 8 bases. The CDR3 is made up of 16 amino acids. Per the germline V gene, CDR1 is SEHNR and CDR2 is FQNEAQ (reference sequence). The ends lost 3 bases at V and 5 bases at J; junction bases unmatched: 10.

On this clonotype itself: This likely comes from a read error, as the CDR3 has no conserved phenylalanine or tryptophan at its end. The CDR3, as DNA: TGCAGCGTGTCTAGCGGGGCTCCCCAAGAGACCCAGTACTCC. Protein product: CSVSSGAPQETQYS. V and J are TRBV29-1 and TRBJ2-5; 9 nucleotides line up with TRBD2. This CDR3 contains 14 residues. Germline V lookup: CDR1 SQVTM, CDR2 ANQGSEA. Trimming at V came to 6 bases and at J to 1 base, leaving 6 bases not matched to a gene.

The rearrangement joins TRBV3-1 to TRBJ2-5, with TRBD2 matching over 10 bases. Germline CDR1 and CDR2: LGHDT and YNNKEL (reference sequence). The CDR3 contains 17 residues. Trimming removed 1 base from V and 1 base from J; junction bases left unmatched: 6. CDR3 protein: CASSQALAGPPQETQYF. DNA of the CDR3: TGTGCCAGCAGCCAAGCACTAGCGGGACCACCCCAAGAGACCCAGTACTTC.

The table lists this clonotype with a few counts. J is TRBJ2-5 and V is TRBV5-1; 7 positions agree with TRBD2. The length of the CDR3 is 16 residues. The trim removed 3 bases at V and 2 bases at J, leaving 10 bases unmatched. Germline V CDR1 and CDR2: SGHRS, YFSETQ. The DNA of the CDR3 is TGCGCCAGCAGCTCACAGACTAGCCGATTTCAAGAGACCCAGTACTTC. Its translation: CASSSQTSRFQETQYF.

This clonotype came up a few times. CDR3 amino acids: CASSLEAVDYGYTF. Written as DNA, the CDR3 is TGCGCCAGCAGCTTGGAGGCCGTTGACTATGGCTACACCTTC. The genes are TRBV5-1 and TRBJ1-2; unclear D gene. Germline V CDR1 and CDR2: SGHRS, YFSETQ. This CDR3 spans 14 amino acids. Deletions cut 0 bases from V and 3 bases from J, with 9 bases between.

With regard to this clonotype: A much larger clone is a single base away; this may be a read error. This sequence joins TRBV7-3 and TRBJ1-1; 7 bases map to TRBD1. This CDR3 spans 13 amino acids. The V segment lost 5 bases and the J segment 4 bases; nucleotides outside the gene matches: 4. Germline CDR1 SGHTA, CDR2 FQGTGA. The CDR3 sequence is CASSQSGGTEAFF. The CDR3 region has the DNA TGTGCCAGCAGCCAATCAGGGGGCACTGAAGCTTTCTTT.